The present TCR beta chain was sequenced within a study of tumor-infiltrating lymphocytes in primary liver carcinoma. Turning to the study itself: Samples produced roughly 3.5 to 7.13 million productive TCRbeta reads, comparable across tissue types.

Germline CDR1 is MNHEY and CDR2 is SVGAGI. The CDR3 runs to 13 residues. The V gene lost 6 bases and the J gene lost 3 bases, with 9 bases spanning the gap. This clonotype was seen ten or more times. Its matching antigen is unknown. A constant-region primer primed TCR beta cDNA synthesis from about 0.55 ug of total RNA. Investigators got TCR beta libraries out of three nested multiplex PCR rounds, done with slightly modified ARM-PCR. TRBV1-TRBV30 forward primers paired with a C-beta reverse primer were used in the first two PCR rounds, which ran approximately 10 cycles each. TCRdb redid the calling of the multiplex PCR reads with MiXCR, one entry per CDR3 protein. Among hundreds of thousands of distinct CDR3 sequences, 65% were seen once, and the ten largest hold more than 8.5%. In addition to blood RNA drawn from unsorted whole blood, germline DNA was extracted. Patients were chronically HBV-infected and treatment-naive.

Findings of the study overall: Significantly larger top-250-clone fractions were found in tumors than in blood (p = 0.039).

The clonotype was recovered from a man aged 35-49 years with primary liver carcinoma and hepatitis B virus infection. The chain uses TRBV6-5 and TRBJ1-5; D is perhaps TRBD1 (5 bases). Sequencing was carried out using peripheral blood. The CDR3 nucleotides are TGTGCCAGCAGCCGACAGTTCAATCAGCCCCAGCATTTT. This codes for CASSRQFNQPQHF.